A selection of T cell receptor beta chains follows, all from one sample in a study of shared clonotypes between healthy human individuals. Only in-frame clones appear in the TCRdb table, and some are missing; sequencing was by immunoSEQ multiplex PCR. The sample has 2 million to 2.5 million clones, under 95% seen once; the top ten hold 1.5% to 2%. Sequencing was carried out using naive CD8+ T cells from PBMCs. These receptors all stem from a man between 18 and 29 years old in good health. Some clones in this sample may be carry-over from other donors' samples. Each CDR3 is given with its conserved first and last residue. A D gene is named only where the DNA matches it firmly. Size values are once, few and many counts, or a class for expanded clones, and some rows have none.

d_gene	abundance	j_gene	v_gene	CDR3nt	CDR3aa
-	-	TRBJ2-3	TRBV27	TGTGCCAGCAGTTTAGGCGGGGTACCCACAGATACGCAGTATTTT	CASSLGGVPTDTQYF
-	-	TRBJ2-7	TRBV5-1	TGCGCCAGCAGCTCAGGAGGTGGCGAGCAGTACTTC	CASSSGGGEQYF
-	-	TRBJ1-3	TRBV30	TGTGCCTGGAGTGTACAGTTGCTATCTGGAAACACCATATATTTT	CAWSVQLLSGNTIYF
TRBD1	-	TRBJ2-1	TRBV18	TGTGCCAGCTCACCACCGGGACAGGGACTTTTAAGCTCCTACAATGAGCAGTTCTTC	CASSPPGQGLLSSYNEQFF
-	-	TRBJ2-3	TRBV7-3	TGTGCCAGCAGCTTAGACGGGACCTCCACAGATACGCAGTATTTT	CASSLDGTSTDTQYF
TRBD2	-	TRBJ2-7	TRBV10-3	TGTGCCATCAGTGAGGAGACTAGCGGGATCTTAGGCGAGCAGTACTTC	CAISEETSGILGEQYF
-	-	TRBJ1-4	TRBV11-3	TGTGCCAGCAGCTTAGCGCGGGGAGGGGATGAAAAACTGTTTTTT	CASSLARGGDEKLFF
TRBD2	-	TRBJ2-1	TRBV27	TGTGCCAGCAGTACTAGCGATTACAATGAGCAGTTCTTC	CASSTSDYNEQFF
-	once	TRBJ2-7	TRBV7-9	TGTGCCAGCAGCTATAGCAGCAACTACGAGCAGTACTTC	CASSYSSNYEQYF
TRBD2	-	TRBJ2-3	TRBV5-1	TGCGCCAGCAGCTTGGCGGCGGGAGGCCCAGATACGCAGTATTTT	CASSLAAGGPDTQYF
TRBD2	-	TRBJ2-4	TRBV7-2	TGTGCCAGCAGCTTAGGTCGGGCGGGAGGAGACATTCAGTACTTC	CASSLGRAGGDIQYF
TRBD2	-	TRBJ2-7	TRBV4-2	TGTGCCAGCAGCCAAGGGTCCCTAGCGGGGCCCTACGAGCAGTACTTC	CASSQGSLAGPYEQYF
TRBD2	-	TRBJ2-5	TRBV7-8	TGTGCCAGCAGCTTAGATTATAGGGACTATCGCCAAGAGACCCAGTACTTC	CASSLDYRDYRQETQYF
TRBD1	once	TRBJ2-2	TRBV7-9	TGTGCCAGCAGCTCAAGAAGAACAGGGGAGGAGCTGTTTTTT	CASSSRRTGEELFF
-	few	TRBJ2-1	TRBV6-5	TGTGCCAGCAGTTACGGCTACAATGAGCAGTTCTTC	CASSYGYNEQFF
-	-	TRBJ1-3	TRBV30	TGTGCCTGGACAGGGTCTGGAAACACCATATATTTT	CAWTGSGNTIYF
TRBD2	once	TRBJ2-1	TRBV28	TGTGCCAGCAGGCTACTAGCGGACGTCAATGAGCAGTTCTTC	CASRLLADVNEQFF
-	-	TRBJ1-5	TRBV28	TGTGCCAGCACCCACGGAGATTATAGCAATCAGCCCCAGCATTTT	CASTHGDYSNQPQHF
-	-	TRBJ2-1	TRBV28	TGTGCCAGCAGTTTACCAGTCTACAATGAGCAGTTCTTC	CASSLPVYNEQFF
-	-	TRBJ2-4	TRBV2	TGTGCCAGCAGTCAATGGGAGCTTGGGACGGAAAAAAACATTCAGTACTTC	CASSQWELGTEKNIQYF
-	-	TRBJ2-7	TRBV28	TGTGCCAGCACCCCGGGGAGTACCCACGAGCAGTACTTC	CASTPGSTHEQYF
-	-	TRBJ1-4	TRBV19	TGTGCCAGTACAGAGGGGGCAACTAATGAAAAACTGTTTTTT	CASTEGATNEKLFF
-	-	TRBJ2-3	TRBV21-1	TGTGCCAGCAGCAAAGGTTTGGAGGGTGCAGATACGCAGTATTTT	CASSKGLEGADTQYF
TRBD1	-	TRBJ2-7	TRBV28	TGTGCCAGCTTACACGACAGGGGGAGGTACGAGCAGTACTTC	CASLHDRGRYEQYF
TRBD2	-	TRBJ2-5	TRBV30	TGTGCCTTTTTGAGCGGGAGCGGAGAGACCCAGTACTTC	CAFLSGSGETQYF
-	-	TRBJ1-1	TRBV28	TGTGCCAGCATCACCGGGGCTGAAGCTTTCTTT	CASITGAEAFF
TRBD2	-	TRBJ2-1	TRBV7-9	TGTGCCAGCAGCTTACTTCCGACTAGCGGATCCGTTGAGCAGTTCTTC	CASSLLPTSGSVEQFF
TRBD2	-	TRBJ2-3	TRBV11-2	TGTGCCAGCAGCCTAAGCGGGAGGCCGGGGGATACGCAGTATTTT	CASSLSGRPGDTQYF
-	-	TRBJ1-1	TRBV7-9	TGTGCCAGCAGCCCCCCCAGTGGTTACCCCACTGAAGCTTTCTTT	CASSPPSGYPTEAFF
-	-	TRBJ2-7	TRBV28	TGTGCCAGCAGTTTATTGAGCAGTTCCTACGAGCAGTACTTC	CASSLLSSSYEQYF
-	-	TRBJ2-7	TRBV7-9	TGTGCCAGCAGCCCGCCCGGGGTAGGCGCCTACGAGCAGTACTTC	CASSPPGVGAYEQYF
-	-	TRBJ2-6	TRBV19	TGTGCCAGTAGTATACGGGGGTCTGGGGCCAACGTCCTGACTTTC	CASSIRGSGANVLTF
-	few	TRBJ1-5	TRBV27	TGTGCCAGCAGTTTTAGGCAGAATCAGCCCCAGCATTTT	CASSFRQNQPQHF
-	-	TRBJ1-5	TRBV19	TGTGCCAGTAGTATGGTAGGGGAATATAGCAATCAGCCCCAGCATTTT	CASSMVGEYSNQPQHF
-	-	TRBJ1-5	TRBV11-2	TGTGCCAGCAGCTTAGGGGGGGGCCCCAATCAGCCCCAGCATTTT	CASSLGGGPNQPQHF
-	-	TRBJ1-1	TRBV9	TGTGCCAGCAGCCCCCGCGGGGGGGGAACTGAAGCTTTCTTT	CASSPRGGGTEAFF
-	-	TRBJ2-1	TRBV19	TGTGCCAGTACCACGTCCAATGAGCAGTTCTTC	CASTTSNEQFF
TRBD1	-	TRBJ1-1	TRBV16	TGTGCCAGCAGCCGACGGACAGGGATGAACACTGAAGCTTTCTTT	CASSRRTGMNTEAFF
-	few	TRBJ1-1	TRBV4-3	TGCGCCAGCAGTACGGCGAACACTGAAGCTTTCTTT	CASSTANTEAFF
-	-	TRBJ1-2	TRBV5-4	TGTGCCAGCAGCTTTGACGGGCCTGGGGGGGATGGCTACACCTTC	CASSFDGPGGDGYTF
-	-	TRBJ2-5	TRBV9	TGTGCCAGCAGCCTAAACCAACGGACAGCAGAGACCCAGTACTTC	CASSLNQRTAETQYF
TRBD2	once	TRBJ2-1	TRBV28	TGTGCCAGCAGTAAGGGACTAGCGGGAATTGAGCAGTTCTTC	CASSKGLAGIEQFF
-	-	TRBJ2-3	TRBV30	TGTGCCTGGAGTGGAGGGTGGGCAGATACGCAGTATTTT	CAWSGGWADTQYF
TRBD1	-	TRBJ2-6	TRBV2	TGTGCCAGCAGTGAGGGGACAGGGGACATTACAGTTGGGGCCAACGTCCTGACTTTC	CASSEGTGDITVGANVLTF
-	-	TRBJ2-7	TRBV6-1	TGTGCCAGCAGTGCCCTGGTGGCAGGGAGAGGCGAGCAGTACTTC	CASSALVAGRGEQYF
-	-	TRBJ1-5	TRBV6-6	TGTGCCAGCAGTCAAGGGTTTAGTCAGCCCCAGCATTTT	CASSQGFSQPQHF
TRBD1	-	TRBJ2-1	TRBV10-3	TGTGCCATCAGAGACAGGGGGCAGGATGAGCAGTTCTTC	CAIRDRGQDEQFF
TRBD2	-	TRBJ2-1	TRBV28	TGTGCCAGCAGCCATCACTTGACTAGCGGGGAGCAGTTCTTC	CASSHHLTSGEQFF
-	-	TRBJ1-4	TRBV29-1	TGCAGCGTTGTGGCGAGGGGAGCTAATGAAAAACTGTTTTTT	CSVVARGANEKLFF
-	-	TRBJ1-5	TRBV28	TGTGCCAGCACTTTCGGCAATCAGCCCCAGCATTTT	CASTFGNQPQHF
-	-	TRBJ2-1	TRBV5-4	TGTGCCAGCGGAACGGTTAATGAGCAGTTCTTC	CASGTVNEQFF
-	-	TRBJ2-7	TRBV9	TGTGCCAGCAGCGTAGGTTTGGGGGGCCAGGGGGTCTACGAGCAGTACTTC	CASSVGLGGQGVYEQYF
-	-	TRBJ2-7	TRBV27	TGTGCCAGCAGTTTGGGGAACTCAGTCTACGAGCAGTACTTC	CASSLGNSVYEQYF
TRBD1	-	TRBJ1-5	TRBV7-9	TGTGCCAGCAGCCAGACAGGGGGCGCGGGAGAACAGCCCCAGCATTTT	CASSQTGGAGEQPQHF